Described below is a single T cell receptor (beta chain) sequence and its context. V shed 7 bases and J shed 7 bases, with 10 bases lying between them. The CDR3 has 12 amino acids. The sample originates from a study of T cell repertoires in cytomegalovirus infection. On the study more broadly: Public TCR beta signature analysis indicated the presence of both CMV infection and matching HLA type.

One entry per CDR3 protein results from TCRdb running MiXCR on the reads. Counted here are approximately 500,000 distinct CDR3 sequences, roughly 10% occurring once; the ten biggest clones make up roughly 10%. V usage is TRBV12-3 or TRBV12-4 and J usage is TRBJ2-2; D gene unclear. This TCR derives from a human donor in good health (CMV status not recorded). Some clones in this sample may be carry-over from other donors' samples. The sample consisted of PBMCs. CDR3 amino acids: CASIRENGELFF. The CDR3, as DNA: TGTGCCAGCATAAGAGAAAACGGGGAGCTGTTTTTT.